One T cell receptor beta chain is described in this entry. This entry comes from a study of blood T cell repertoires in COVID-19. Overall study: Sources were T cells, B-cell-depleted T cells, or PBMCs; the material itself was cDNA or gDNA.

Authors' methods: Nucleated cell counts were estimated from reference gene primer amplification. TCRdb keeps only in-frame clones here, not all; method: immunoSEQ multiplex PCR. The V and J calls and the clone size are those of that table, but D and trimming were determined from the DNA. The sample includes 150,000 to 200,000 clones, about 72% of them seen just once. Adults between about 18 and 95 years of age took part from 20 to 25 US areas. Cohort 3 recovery required two negative PCRs, clearance, or symptom resolution. CDR1 SQVTM and CDR2 ANQGSEA come from the germline V gene. The CDR3 spans 12 residues. V dropped 7 bases and J dropped 8 bases, with 15 bases sitting between them.

Source material: PBMCs or T cells enriched from blood (not recorded which). The TCR originated in a woman aged 45-65 years who had recovered from COVID-19. V and J are TRBV29-1 and TRBJ2-1; D unresolved. As DNA, the CDR3 is TGCAGCGGATCGGAGTACGTCGATGAGCAGTTCTTC. It specifies CSGSEYVDEQFF.